Listed below are T cell receptor beta chains from one sample, sequenced in a study of blood T cell repertoires in COVID-19. Data came from immunoSEQ multiplex PCR; TCRdb stores just in-frame clones and leaves some out. The sample lists 150,000 to 200,000 clones, over 80% occurring once. Specimen: peripheral blood. The receptor source for this set is a young man with COVID-19, enrolled during active disease. Both conserved end residues are part of each CDR3. A D gene is named only where the DNA matches it firmly. Expanded clones get a size class; other rows say once, few or many, or leave the size out.

TRBJ2-7	TRBV27	-	-	TGTGCCAGCAGTTTACGTAACTTTGGGACTTCCTCTTCTAGAGAGCAGTACTTC	CASSLRNFGTSSSREQYF
TRBJ2-7	TRBV3-1/TRBV3-2	-	-	TGTGCCAGCAGCCAAGGACTGCTCCGCGAGCAGTACTTC	CASSQGLLREQYF
TRBJ1-6	TRBV7-2	TRBD1	-	TGTGCCAGCAGCTTCGGGACAGGGTTCTATAATTCACCCCTCCACTTT	CASSFGTGFYNSPLHF
TRBJ1-3	TRBV7-2	TRBD1	-	TGTGCCAGCAGCTCCCAGACAGGGTACTCTGGAAACACCATATATTTT	CASSSQTGYSGNTIYF
TRBJ1-1	TRBV7-9	-	-	TGTGCCAGCAGCTTAGGCGGCTACAACACTGAAGCTTTCTTT	CASSLGGYNTEAFF
TRBJ1-5	TRBV28	-	once	TGTGCCAGCAGTTTAAACAGGGTGGGTCAGCCCCAGCATTTT	CASSLNRVGQPQHF
TRBJ2-5	TRBV19	TRBD1	-	TGTGCCAGCAGTTTTGACAGGGAGGAGACCCAGTACTTC	CASSFDREETQYF
TRBJ2-1	TRBV18	-	-	TGTGCCAGCTCACCCCTACAGGGAGAGCAGTTCTTC	CASSPLQGEQFF
TRBJ2-2	TRBV18	TRBD1	-	TGTGCCAGCTCAGCTACAAGGACAGGGGACACCGGGGAGCTGTTTTTT	CASSATRTGDTGELFF
TRBJ1-4	TRBV18	-	-	TGTGCCAGCTCACCACTAGAGATCAGGTCGACTAATGAAAAACTGTTTTTT	CASSPLEIRSTNEKLFF
TRBJ2-3	TRBV27	TRBD2	-	TGTGCCAGCAGTTTAGCGGGAGGGTCCCCCACAGATACGCAGTATTTT	CASSLAGGSPTDTQYF
TRBJ1-2	TRBV6-2/TRBV6-3	-	once	TGTGCCAGCAGTTCAGCCCAGGGCAGCGGCTACACCTTC	CASSSAQGSGYTF
TRBJ2-3	TRBV24-1	-	-	TGTGCCACCAGTGTGGGCGATACGCAGTATTTT	CATSVGDTQYF
TRBJ2-5	TRBV5-4	TRBD2	-	TGTGCCAGCAGCCCTCGGGGGGGGGCTACAAAAGAGACCCAGTACTTC	CASSPRGGATKETQYF
TRBJ2-1	TRBV5-4	TRBD1	-	TGTGCCAGCAGCTACGGACAGGGGGCGGAGGAGCAGTTCTTC	CASSYGQGAEEQFF
TRBJ1-3	TRBV18	-	-	TGTGCCAGCTCACCCACTGGGACTTACAGCTCTGGAAACACCATATATTTT	CASSPTGTYSSGNTIYF
TRBJ1-1	TRBV19	-	-	TGTGCCAGCTCCCGGGGTGGCAACACTGAAGCTTTCTTT	CASSRGGNTEAFF
TRBJ2-3	TRBV7-2	-	-	TGTGCCAGCAGCTTATCGGGTATCACAGATACGCAGTATTTT	CASSLSGITDTQYF
TRBJ2-5	TRBV9	TRBD1	-	TGTGCCAGCAGCGTCAGGGACAGGGAAGCCCAGTACTTC	CASSVRDREAQYF
TRBJ2-1	TRBV3-1/TRBV3-2	TRBD2	-	TGTGCCAGCACCACGATGGGGGGGAGGCGCGATGAGCAGTTCTTC	CASTTMGGRRDEQFF
TRBJ1-2	TRBV4-1	TRBD1	-	TGCGCCAGCAGCCAAGAAGGACAGGCCCCCTATGGCTACACCTTC	CASSQEGQAPYGYTF
TRBJ2-5	TRBV7-9	TRBD1	once	TGTGCCAGCAGCTCGGGACAGGCACGGGAGACCCAGTACTTC	CASSSGQARETQYF
TRBJ1-2	TRBV7-2	-	-	TGTGCCAGCAGACCGGGACACAACTATGGCTACACCTTC	CASRPGHNYGYTF
TRBJ1-1	TRBV23-1	-	-	TGCGCCAGCAGTCAATGGCGGGGGCCGGCGAGCACTGAAGCTTTCTTT	CASSQWRGPASTEAFF
TRBJ1-2	TRBV6-2/TRBV6-3	-	-	TGTGCCAGCAGTTACTATCCGGGAATAGACTATGGCTACACCTTC	CASSYYPGIDYGYTF
TRBJ1-3	TRBV18	TRBD1	-	TGTGCCAGCTCTCCCAACCTCTTGTCGGCAGGGGGGCAAAGCTCTGGAAACACCATATATTTT	CASSPNLLSAGGQSSGNTIYF
TRBJ2-5	TRBV6-6	TRBD1	-	TGTGCCAGCAGCTACATGGGACAGGGAGAAACCCAGTACTTC	CASSYMGQGETQYF
TRBJ2-1	TRBV6-2/TRBV6-3	TRBD2	-	TGTGCCAGCAGTTACCCTGCCGGGAGGGTCTCCTACAATGAGCAGTTCTTC	CASSYPAGRVSYNEQFF
TRBJ1-2	TRBV19	-	-	TGTGCCAGTAGTATTGGTGGGGCTGCGATCGGCTACACCTTC	CASSIGGAAIGYTF
TRBJ1-2	TRBV4-3	TRBD1	-	TGCGCCAGCAGCCAATCAACCGGACAGGGTCCCTATGGCTACACCTTC	CASSQSTGQGPYGYTF
TRBJ2-2	TRBV18	TRBD1	-	TGTGCCAGCTCACCACGGACAGGGGCAGACACCGGGGAGCTGTTTTTT	CASSPRTGADTGELFF
TRBJ2-5	TRBV5-1	TRBD2	-	TGCGCCAGCAGCCTGACTAGCGCCCAAGAGACCCAGTACTTC	CASSLTSAQETQYF
TRBJ2-5	TRBV3-1/TRBV3-2	TRBD2	-	TGTGCCAGCAGCCAGGGGACTAGTAAAGAGACCCAGTACTTC	CASSQGTSKETQYF
TRBJ1-6	TRBV7-2	-	-	TGTGCCAGCAGCTTAGCGCACGGGGATTCACCCCTCCACTTT	CASSLAHGDSPLHF
TRBJ2-2	TRBV7-9	TRBD2	-	TGTGCCAGCAGCCCGGCCAGCGGGGTAGGGGAGCTGTTTTTT	CASSPASGVGELFF
TRBJ1-6	TRBV28	-	-	TGTGCCAGCACCCTGGCGGGGGCAGCTTCACCCCTCCACTTT	CASTLAGAASPLHF
TRBJ1-2	TRBV14	TRBD1	-	TGTGCCAGCAGCCCGGGACAGATTTATGGCTACACCTTC	CASSPGQIYGYTF
TRBJ2-1	TRBV6-4	-	few	TGTGCCAGCAGTGACTCTATTAGCGGAGGTTACAATGAGCAGTTCTTC	CASSDSISGGYNEQFF
TRBJ2-7	TRBV28	-	-	TGTGCCAGCAGTTGGGCATTGTCCTACGAGCAGTACTTC	CASSWALSYEQYF
TRBJ1-1	TRBV28	-	-	TGTGCCAGCAGTTTGAGTTCAGGGTTACTGGACACTGAAGCTTTCTTT	CASSLSSGLLDTEAFF